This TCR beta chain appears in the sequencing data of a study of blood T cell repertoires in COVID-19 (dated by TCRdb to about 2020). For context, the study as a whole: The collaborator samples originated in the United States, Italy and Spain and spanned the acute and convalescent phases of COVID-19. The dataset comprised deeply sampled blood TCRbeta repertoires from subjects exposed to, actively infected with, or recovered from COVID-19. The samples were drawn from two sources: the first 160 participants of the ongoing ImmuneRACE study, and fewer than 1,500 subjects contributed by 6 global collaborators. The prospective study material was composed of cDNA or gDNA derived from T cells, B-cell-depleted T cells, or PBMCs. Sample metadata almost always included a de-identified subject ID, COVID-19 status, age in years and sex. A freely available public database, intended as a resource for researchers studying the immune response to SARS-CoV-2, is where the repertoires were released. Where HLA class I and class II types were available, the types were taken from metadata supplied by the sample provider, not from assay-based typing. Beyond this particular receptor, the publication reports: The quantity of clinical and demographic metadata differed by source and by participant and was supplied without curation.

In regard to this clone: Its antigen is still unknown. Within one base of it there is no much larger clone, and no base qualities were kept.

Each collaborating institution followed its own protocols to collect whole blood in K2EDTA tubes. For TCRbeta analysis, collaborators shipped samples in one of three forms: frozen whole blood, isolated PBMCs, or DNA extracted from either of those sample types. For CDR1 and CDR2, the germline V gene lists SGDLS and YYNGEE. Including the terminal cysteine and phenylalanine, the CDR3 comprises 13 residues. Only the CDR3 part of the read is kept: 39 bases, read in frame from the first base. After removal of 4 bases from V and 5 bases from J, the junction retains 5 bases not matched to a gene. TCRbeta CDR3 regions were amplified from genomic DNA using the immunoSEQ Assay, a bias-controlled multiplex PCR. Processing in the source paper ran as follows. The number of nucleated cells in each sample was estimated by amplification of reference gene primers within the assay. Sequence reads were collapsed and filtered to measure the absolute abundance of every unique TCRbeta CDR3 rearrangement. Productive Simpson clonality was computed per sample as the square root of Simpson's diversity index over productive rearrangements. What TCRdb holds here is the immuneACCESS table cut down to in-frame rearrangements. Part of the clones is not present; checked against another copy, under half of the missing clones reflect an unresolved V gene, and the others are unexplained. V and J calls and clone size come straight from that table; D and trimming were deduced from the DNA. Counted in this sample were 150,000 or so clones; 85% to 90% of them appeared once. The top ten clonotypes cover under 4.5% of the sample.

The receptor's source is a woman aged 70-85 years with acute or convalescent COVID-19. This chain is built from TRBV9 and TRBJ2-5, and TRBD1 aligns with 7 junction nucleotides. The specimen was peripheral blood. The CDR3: CASSIGTAETQYF. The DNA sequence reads TGTGCCAGCAGCATCGGGACAGCGGAGACCCAGTACTTC.